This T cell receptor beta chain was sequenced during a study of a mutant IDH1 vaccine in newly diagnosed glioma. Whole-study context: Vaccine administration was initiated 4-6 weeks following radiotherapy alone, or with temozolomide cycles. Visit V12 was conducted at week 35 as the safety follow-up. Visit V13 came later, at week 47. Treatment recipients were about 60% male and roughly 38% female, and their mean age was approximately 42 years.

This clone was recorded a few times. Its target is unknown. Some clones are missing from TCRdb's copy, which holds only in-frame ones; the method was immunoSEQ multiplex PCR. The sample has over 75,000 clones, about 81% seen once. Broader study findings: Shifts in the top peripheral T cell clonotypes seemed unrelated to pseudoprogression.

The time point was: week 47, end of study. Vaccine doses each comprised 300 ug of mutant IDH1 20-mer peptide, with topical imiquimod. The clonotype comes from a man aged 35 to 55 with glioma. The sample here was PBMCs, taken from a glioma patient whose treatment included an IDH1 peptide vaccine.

This CDR3 is CASSSMGLNTEAFF. As DNA, the CDR3 is TGTGCCAGCAGCTCGATGGGGCTGAACACTGAAGCTTTCTTT. The V call is TRBV5-4, the J call TRBJ1-1; tentatively, D is TRBD1 (5 bases). V gave up 3 bases and J gave up 0 bases, with 9 bases separating them. Germline values: CDR1 SGHNT, CDR2 YYREEE (reference sequence). This CDR3 has 14 amino acids.